This TCR beta chain was obtained from a study of blood T cell repertoires in COVID-19. The wider study: In each case, the material was cDNA or gDNA derived from T cells, B-cell-depleted T cells, or PBMCs.

This clone has just a few counts. This study enrolled people aged about 18 to 100 from about 26 US geographic areas. The study assigned cohorts using participant-reported clinical history. Here immunoSEQ multiplex PCR was the method, and the copy in TCRdb shows in-frame clones only, minus some. The sample has roughly 330,000 clones; over 75% are singletons. The sequencing input was PBMCs or T cells enriched from blood (not recorded which). The receptor was isolated from a man aged 25-45 years who had recovered from COVID-19.

As DNA, the CDR3 is TGTGCCAGCATCCAAGACAGTTTCGGCACAGATACGCAGTATTTT. Protein product: CASIQDSFGTDTQYF. This chain connects TRBV2 to TRBJ2-3, with a possible D match to TRBD1 (5 bases). Trimming left V 7 bases short and J 1 base short, with 15 bases between. The CDR3 has 15 amino acids. CDR1 and CDR2 (germline): SNHLY, FYNNEI.